This entry lists 18 T cell receptor beta chains sequenced from one sample in a study of blood T cell repertoires in COVID-19. The data were produced by immunoSEQ multiplex PCR, yet TCRdb's version contains in-frame clones alone and is incomplete. Here the sample spans around 190,000 clones, about four fifths being singletons. Source material: peripheral blood. The receptor set was obtained from a man aged 70-80 years with active or convalescent COVID-19.

The chain recombines TRBV12-5 with TRBJ2-5; possible D gene TRBD2, 5 bases. CDR1 is LGHNT and CDR2 is FRNRAP in the germline V gene. The length of the CDR3 is 15 residues. V lost 5 bases, J lost 2 bases, and 15 bases lay in between. The CDR3 DNA is TGTGCTAGTGGTCCAGCCGAAGGACTTCAAGAGACCCAGTACTTC. Its translation is CASGPAEGLQETQYF.

The chain couples TRBV30 to TRBJ1-1; perhaps TRBD1 as D (5 bases). Trimming stripped 1 base from V and 5 bases from J, with 11 bases between. The CDR3 extends over 13 amino acids. CDR1 is GTSNPN, CDR2 SVGIG, per germline (reference sequence). CDR3 in amino acids: CAWSEWGETEAFF. CDR3 nucleotide sequence: TGTGCCTGGAGTGAGTGGGGCGAGACTGAAGCTTTCTTT. Full variable domain (rest looked up from reference TRBV30 and TRBJ1-1): SQTIHQWPATLVQPVGSPLSLECTVEGTSNPNLYWYRQAAGRGLQLLFYSVGIGQISSEVPQNLSASRPQDRQFILSSKKLLLSDSGFYLCAWSEWGETEAFFGQGTRLTVV.

The chain combines TRBV4-1 with TRBJ1-2; 7 bases are a match to TRBD1. V dropped 1 base and J dropped 7; count of bases not matched to a gene: 21. Germline CDR1 and CDR2: MGHRA and YSYEKL. The CDR3 is made up of 19 amino acids. The CDR3 DNA is TGCGCCAGCAGCCAAGGACCTGCGGACTATACAGGGGCAGTGGGTGGCTACACCTTC. Amino acids: CASSQGPADYTGAVGGYTF.

Many counts were recorded for this clone. The chain employs TRBV6-1 and TRBJ1-5; D gene unclear. Trimming took 3 bases from V and 6 from J, leaving 12 bases between them. Germline V gene data show CDR1 as MNHNS and CDR2 as SASEGT. The CDR3 has 14 residues. In DNA, the CDR3 is TGTGCCAGCAGTGAGGGCCAGGAGGGTCAGCCCCAGCATTTT. Encoded protein: CASSEGQEGQPQHF.

The chain links TRBV7-9 to TRBJ2-5, with TRBD2 as a possible D gene (7 bases). Germline CDR1 reads SEHNR; CDR2 reads FQNEAQ (reference sequence). The CDR3 is made up of 16 amino acids. V was trimmed by 5 bases and J by 3 bases, leaving 19 bases between them. The CDR3 sequence is CASSPPGQGTKETQYF. DNA of the CDR3: TGTGCCAGCAGCCCACCGGGGCAGGGGACTAAAGAGACCCAGTACTTC.

The chain carries TRBV29-1 and TRBJ1-2; no clear D gene. Germline V gene lookup returns CDR1 SQVTM and CDR2 ANQGSEA. This CDR3 has 13 amino acids. The V end was cut by 4 bases, the J end by 8 bases, with 17 bases between. The CDR3 reads CSVVTAGREGYTF. Here the CDR3 DNA reads TGCAGCGTTGTGACCGCTGGCCGGGAGGGCTACACCTTC. Together with reference TRBV29-1 and TRBJ1-2, the CDR3 gives the full variable domain: SAVISQKPSRDICQRGTSLTIQCQVDSQVTMMFWYRQQPGQSLTLIATANQGSEATYESGFVIDKFPISRPNLTFSTLTVSNMSPEDSSIYLCSVVTAGREGYTFGSGTRLTVV.

The chain has TRBV2 and TRBJ1-4, with a possible D match to TRBD1 (6 bases). Germline values: CDR1 SNHLY, CDR2 FYNNEI. V lost 6 bases, J lost 0 bases, and 8 bases lay in between. CDR3 length equals 14 residues. The CDR3 loop reads CASRRTATNEKLFF. The CDR3 DNA follows: TGTGCCAGCAGGAGGACAGCAACTAATGAAAAACTGTTTTTT. Based on the CDR3 plus reference TRBV2 and TRBJ1-4, the full variable domain is EPEVTQTPSHQVTQMGQEVILRCVPISNHLYFYWYRQILGQKVEFLVSFYNNEISEKSEIFDDQFSVERPDGSNFTLKIRSTKLEDSAMYFCASRRTATNEKLFFGSGTQLSVL.

Only a few counts were recorded for this clone. The chain carries TRBV3-1 (or the pseudogene TRBV3-2) and TRBJ2-3, with TRBD1 matching 11 bases. With 7 bases clipped from V and 1 base from J, the junction kept 13 bases outside the gene matches. Germline V gene lookup returns CDR1 LGHDT and CDR2 YNNKEL (reference sequence). The CDR3 loop spans 18 amino acids. The CDR3 region is CASTPGTGGVVGTDTQYF. For the CDR3, the DNA is TGTGCCAGCACCCCCGGGACAGGGGGTGTTGTTGGCACAGATACGCAGTATTTT.

The V gene is TRBV9, the J gene TRBJ1-6; no clear D. V was clipped by 0 bases and J by 8 bases, with 12 bases between them. Germline CDR1 and CDR2: SGDLS and YYNGEE. The CDR3 has 15 amino acids. The CDR3 nucleotides read TGTGCCAGCAGCGTAGCTAGTCCCCCCCATTCACCCCTCCACTTT. It encodes CASSVASPPHSPLHF. Drawing the rest from reference TRBV9 and TRBJ1-6, the complete variable domain is DSGVTQTPKHLITATGQRVTLRCSPRSGDLSVYWYQQSLDQGLQFLIQYYNGEERAKGNILERFSAQQFPDLHSELNLSSLELGDSALYFCASSVASPPHSPLHFGNGTRLTVT.

This clone appeared a few times. The rearrangement links TRBV5-8 to TRBJ2-3; D gene unclear. Per germline, CDR1 SGHTS and CDR2 YDEGEE. V was trimmed by 1 base and J by 2 bases, leaving 8 bases between them. This CDR3 is built from 14 residues. The CDR3 spells CASSLRASTDTQYF. CDR3 sequence (DNA): TGTGCCAGCAGCTTGCGAGCCTCCACAGATACGCAGTATTTT.

This clone was detected once. The chain uses TRBV6-5 and TRBJ1-4, with D unclear. V lost 8 bases and J 4 bases, leaving 14 bases between the germline ends. The CDR3 runs 14 residues. The germline V gene has CDR1 MNHEY and CDR2 SVGAGI. DNA of the CDR3: TGTGCCAGCGCAGACCGCTCGGGTAATGAAAAACTGTTTTTT. Translating gives CASADRSGNEKLFF.

The gene calls are TRBV18 and TRBJ1-2; TRBD1 agrees at 9 bases. Germline lookup yields CDR1 KGHSH and CDR2 LQKENI. The length of the CDR3 is 15 residues. V lost 3 bases to trimming and J lost 2 bases; unmatched junction nucleotides: 4. The CDR3 DNA is TGTGCCAGCTCACCCGGACAGGGGTCGAACTATGGCTACACCTTC. Translating it yields CASSPGQGSNYGYTF. Supplemented by reference TRBV18 and TRBJ1-2, the full variable domain reads NAGVMQNPRHLVRRRGQEARLRCSPMKGHSHVYWYRQLPEEGLKFMVYLQKENIIDESGMPKERFSAEFPKEGPSILRIQQVVRGDSAAYFCASSPGQGSNYGYTFGSGTRLTVV.

The rearrangement uses TRBV4-2 and TRBJ2-3, with 11 bases fitting TRBD2. Germline-derived CDR1 and CDR2 are LGHNA and YNFKEQ. The CDR3 runs to 20 residues. Trimming at V came to 0 bases and at J to 0 bases, leaving 11 bases not matched to a gene. CDR3 in amino acids: CASSQDAGTSGYLSTDTQYF. CDR3 bases: TGTGCCAGCAGCCAAGATGCCGGGACTAGCGGTTACCTAAGCACAGATACGCAGTATTTT.

This chain links TRBV5-1 with TRBJ2-7, with D possibly being TRBD2 (5 bases). The CDR3 length is 12 residues. V was clipped by 6 bases and J by 0 bases, with 7 bases between them. Germline-derived CDR1 and CDR2 are SGHRS and YFSETQ. The CDR3 loop reads CASTGNSYEQYF. The CDR3, as DNA: TGCGCCAGCACGGGGAACTCCTACGAGCAGTACTTC.

The chain uses TRBV5-1 and TRBJ2-2; TRBD2 aligns across 7 bases. This CDR3 is 17 amino acids long. The germline V gene encodes CDR1 SGHRS and CDR2 YFSETQ. V was pared by 9 bases and J by 5 bases, with 19 bases of the junction left unmatched. For the CDR3, the DNA is TGCGCCACGTCCCTAATGGGAGGACTAGGGAGAACCGGGGAGCTGTTTTTT. Translating gives CATSLMGGLGRTGELFF.

CDR3 sequence: CASSLDPGNTIYF. The CDR3, as DNA: TGTGCCAGCAGCTTAGATCCGGGAAACACCATATATTTT. This chain uses TRBV11-3 with TRBJ1-3; the D is unclear. CDR3 length equals 13 residues. The germline CDR1 and CDR2 sequences are SGHNT and YENEEA. V was shortened by 0 bases and J by 4 bases, with 4 bases between the two germline ends.

V and J are TRBV20-1 and TRBJ2-7, with a possible D match to TRBD1 (5 bases). The V and J ends lost 2 bases and 5 bases respectively, with 7 bases between them. The CDR3 has 11 residues. Germline-derived CDR1 and CDR2 are DFQATT and SNEGSKA (reference sequence). CDR3 bases: TGCAGTGCTAGACTAGGGGACGAGCAGTACTTC. Its protein is CSARLGDEQYF.

The chain combines TRBV5-1 with TRBJ1-2; the D gene is possibly TRBD1 (5 bases). Germline V lookup: CDR1 SGHRS, CDR2 YFSETQ. The ends were cut back, 4 bases at V and 0 bases at J, with 13 bases in the middle. The CDR3 covers 15 residues. The CDR3 DNA is TGCGCCAGCAGCCCGGCGGGGGGAGCTAACTATGGCTACACCTTC. Protein: CASSPAGGANYGYTF.